This T cell receptor beta chain was documented in a study of PD-L1 blockade in urothelial cancer. Turning to the study itself: Chemotherapy regimens numbering 0 to 3 had been given to patients. Analyses used blood from 3 weeks (second dose) and 6 weeks after treatment start.

Data came from immunoSEQ multiplex PCR; TCRdb stores just in-frame clones and leaves some out. The sample records about 100,000 clones, under 85% being singletons. The diagnosis in patients was locally advanced or metastatic urothelial carcinoma. Patient sample counts ranged from 1 to 8, pretreatment and on-treatment. There are 11 residues in the CDR3. Trimming took 3 bases from V and 7 from J, leaving 6 bases between them. Germline CDR1 and CDR2: LNHDA and SQIVND (reference sequence). This sequence originates from a man aged 50-59 years with urothelial cancer. Sample: PBMCs, taken around atezolizumab (anti-PD-L1) treatment. V usage is TRBV19 and J usage is TRBJ2-5; no definite D call. The CDR3 here is CASSIGPTQYF. DNA for the CDR3: TGTGCCAGTAGTATTGGCCCGACCCAGTACTTC.